One TCR beta chain is described in this entry. What it recognizes is unknown. This sample's time point: newly diagnosed, previously untreated cHL patient sample. Thawed PBMCs underwent magnetic negative selection to yield purified CD4+ T cells. Investigators turned to newly diagnosed, untreated classical Hodgkin lymphoma PBMCs for comparison. This specimen belongs to a study of PD-1 blockade in classical Hodgkin lymphoma. Method: immunoSEQ multiplex PCR; TCRdb's copy keeps in-frame clones and lacks some. Here the sample spans around 30,000 clones, roughly 90% being singletons. Study observations and caveats: What drove the repertoire differences, possibly disease activity or prior therapy, has not been defined. Reported baseline diversity: healthy donors highest, relapsed/refractory patients lowest.

Sequenced sample: CD4+ T cells from blood. The receptor comes from a human donor with classical Hodgkin lymphoma.

The CDR3 nucleotides are TGTGCCAGCAGGACGGCAGTAAATGAAAAACTGTTTTTT. Encoded protein: CASRTAVNEKLFF. The V call is TRBV6-1, the J call TRBJ1-4; D not resolved. Germline V gives CDR1 MNHNS, CDR2 SASEGT. The CDR3 extends over 13 amino acids. The V end lost 6 bases, the J end lost 5 bases, and 10 bases lay between the germline ends.